The 6 T cell receptor beta chains below come from one sample, sequenced in a study of cytomegalovirus exposure and HLA in healthy donors (dated 2017 in TCRdb). Libraries were built with the immunoSEQ multiplex PCR assay. The multiplex PCR relied on a mix of 60 forward primers for TCR Vbeta segments and 13 reverse primers for TCR Jbeta segments. Not all clones reach the TCRdb copy of this immuneACCESS table, which keeps in-frame sequences only. Checked studies attribute under half of the gap to unresolved V genes and leave the rest unexplained. This sample gives about 270,000 clones in total; roughly 90% of them show up just once. 3% to 4% of the sample comes from the top ten. The sample comprised PBMCs. The receptors were sampled from a man between 40 and 49 years old in good health and CMV-seropositive.

The rearrangement joins TRBV21-1 to TRBJ1-5. TRBV21-1 is shown as a pseudogene. The CDR3 has 18 residues. This chain's CDR3 is CASSARREIGYSNQPQHF. The CDR3 DNA reads TGTGCCAGCAGCGCCCGTCGGGAGATCGGATATAGCAATCAGCCCCAGCATTTT.

This clone turned up a few times. The chain recombines TRBV4-1 with TRBJ1-3, with a possible D match to TRBD1 (5 bases). V was pared by 4 bases and J by 0 bases, with 10 bases between. CDR1 and CDR2 (germline): MGHRA, YSYEKL. The CDR3 covers 15 residues. The CDR3 DNA reads TGCGCCAGCAGCCTGCTGGGGCTCTCTGGAAACACCATATATTTT. This encodes CASSLLGLSGNTIYF.

This clone has a single count. J is TRBJ2-1 and V is TRBV27; TRBD1 matches at 10 bases. Germline V gives CDR1 MNHEY, CDR2 SMNVEV (reference sequence). The CDR3 is 21 residues long. V was clipped by 5 bases and J by 8 bases; unmatched bases: 27. CDR3 DNA: TGTGCCAGCAGTCCCTCATTTCTATTAACCCTCCGGGACAGGGGTTTACATGAGCAGTTCTTC. This codes for CASSPSFLLTLRDRGLHEQFF.

The chain uses TRBV19 and TRBJ1-1, with D perhaps matching TRBD1 (5 bases). The CDR3 has 15 residues. The V end was cut by 6 bases, the J end by 0 bases, with 14 bases between. Germline CDR1 and CDR2: LNHDA and SQIVND (reference sequence). For the CDR3, the DNA is TGTGCCAGTAGATCAAAGGGGAGGGTGAACACTGAAGCTTTCTTT. Its translation is CASRSKGRVNTEAFF.

The V gene is TRBV2, the J gene TRBJ1-1; tentative D call: TRBD1 (6 bases). The V gene's germline CDR1 is SNHLY and CDR2 FYNNEI. V lost 0 bases and J lost 4, with 12 bases in between. The CDR3 spans 15 residues. CDR3 region: CASSEAGGHGTEAFF. CDR3 nucleotide sequence: TGTGCCAGCAGTGAAGCGGGGGGGCACGGCACTGAAGCTTTCTTT.

The chain links TRBV2 to TRBJ1-5; TRBD1 matches 8 bases. This CDR3 has 16 amino acids. J gave up 0 bases and V 7 bases, and 8 bases lay outside the gene matches. Germline V gene lookup returns CDR1 SNHLY and CDR2 FYNNEI. CDR3 in amino acids: CASTRTGHTSNQPQHF. CDR3 sequence (DNA): TGTGCCAGCACTCGGACAGGGCATACTAGCAATCAGCCCCAGCATTTT.